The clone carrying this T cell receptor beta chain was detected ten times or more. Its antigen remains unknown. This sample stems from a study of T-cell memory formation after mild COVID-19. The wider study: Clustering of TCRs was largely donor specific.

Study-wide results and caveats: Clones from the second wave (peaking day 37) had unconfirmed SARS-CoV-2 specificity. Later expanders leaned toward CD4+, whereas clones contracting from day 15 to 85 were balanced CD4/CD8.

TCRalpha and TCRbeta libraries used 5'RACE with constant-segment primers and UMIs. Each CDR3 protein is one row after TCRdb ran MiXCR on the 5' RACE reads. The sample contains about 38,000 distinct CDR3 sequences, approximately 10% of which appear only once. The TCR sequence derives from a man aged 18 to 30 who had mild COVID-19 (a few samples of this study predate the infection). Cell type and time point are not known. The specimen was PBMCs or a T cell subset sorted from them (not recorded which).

The chain's CDR3 is CASSRLQGGAGELFF. CDR3 in DNA: TGCGCCAGCAGCCGGCTGCAGGGGGGCGCCGGGGAGCTGTTTTTT. The chain combines TRBV5-1 with TRBJ2-2; possibly TRBD1 for D (7 bases). The CDR3 consists of 15 residues. CDR1 is SGHRS and CDR2 is YFSETQ in the germline V gene. V gave up 4 bases and J gave up 6 bases, with 16 bases separating them.